Sequencing of this T cell receptor beta chain was carried out in a study of tumor-infiltrating lymphocytes in primary liver carcinoma. Study-level information: Surgery removed the patients' primary liver carcinoma.

V gave up 4 bases and J gave up 4 bases, with 9 bases separating them. CDR1 MNHNS and CDR2 SASEGT come from the germline V gene. There are 13 residues in the CDR3. Making TCR beta cDNA involved around 510 ng total RNA and a constant-region primer. Library construction for TCR beta comprised three nested multiplex PCR rounds performed with slightly modified ARM-PCR. Amplification in the first two PCR rounds was performed using TRBV1-TRBV30 forward primers and a C-beta reverse primer for 10 cycles each. TCRdb called the multiplex PCR reads again in MiXCR, with one record for every CDR3 protein. This sample has about 180,000 distinct CDR3 sequences; 60% occur once, and the top ten carry approximately 65%. The study's findings and limits: Blood fell significantly below tumors in its top-250-clone fraction (p = 0.039).

This clonotype occurred once. Antigen: not known. Both blood RNA, taken from unsorted whole blood, and germline DNA were extracted. Sequenced sample: peripheral blood. The sequence was collected from a middle-aged man with primary liver carcinoma and hepatitis B virus infection. The chain carries TRBV6-1 and TRBJ2-3; D might be TRBD2 (6 bases). This CDR3 is CASSGRASDTQYF. CDR3 nucleotide sequence: TGTGCCAGCAGTGGGAGGGCTTCAGATACGCAGTATTTT.